This is a list of T cell receptor beta chains from one sample in a study of blood T cell repertoires in COVID-19. The data were produced by immunoSEQ multiplex PCR, yet TCRdb's version contains in-frame clones alone and is incomplete. The sample consists of roughly 170,000 clones, around 90% of them appearing once. The sample taken for sequencing was peripheral blood. Receptor source: a man aged 60-69 years with acute or convalescent COVID-19. CDR3s include the opening cysteine and the closing phenylalanine or tryptophan. D genes are given only for firm matches. Clone size is stated in some rows and not others, as once, few, many or a class when expanded.

CDR3,DNA,V,D,J,size
CAWSTGVGINTEAFF,TGTGCCTGGAGTACAGGGGTAGGAATTAACACTGAAGCTTTCTTT,TRBV30,TRBD1,TRBJ1-1,.
CASSVTGSYNEQFF,TGTGCCAGCAGCGTAACAGGTTCCTACAATGAGCAGTTCTTC,TRBV9,.,TRBJ2-1,.
CASSFRRFANTGELFF,TGTGCCAGCAGCTTTAGGAGGTTCGCGAACACCGGGGAGCTGTTTTTT,TRBV7-9,.,TRBJ2-2,few
CASSRQATTNEKLFF,TGTGCCAGCAGCCGGCAGGCCACAACTAATGAAAAACTGTTTTTT,TRBV9,.,TRBJ1-4,.
CASGGQGYEQYF,TGTGCCAGCGGGGGACAGGGTTACGAGCAGTACTTC,TRBV11-2,TRBD1,TRBJ2-7,.
CASSLFSGGNQPQHF,TGTGCCAGCAGCTTGTTTTCAGGGGGCAATCAGCCCCAGCATTTT,TRBV5-6,.,TRBJ1-5,.
CASSERVSPLHF,TGTGCCAGCAGTGAACGGGTTTCACCCCTCCACTTT,TRBV2,.,TRBJ1-6,.
CASSLGSGGRQPQHF,TGTGCCAGCAGTTTAGGTTCAGGGGGCAGACAGCCCCAGCATTTT,TRBV27,TRBD1,TRBJ1-5,.
CASSEKVAGYNEQFF,TGTGCCAGCAGCGAGAAGGTAGCGGGGTACAATGAGCAGTTCTTC,TRBV11-3,TRBD2,TRBJ2-1,.
CASSLPGRGSYGYTF,TGTGCCAGCAGCTTACCCGGGCGAGGGAGCTATGGCTACACCTTC,TRBV11-3,.,TRBJ1-2,.
CASSQIYNEQFF,TGTGCCAGCAGTCAAATCTACAATGAGCAGTTCTTC,TRBV12-3/TRBV12-4,.,TRBJ2-1,.
CASSYRGGNYGYTF,TGTGCCAGCAGCTATAGAGGGGGTAACTATGGCTACACCTTC,TRBV7-2,.,TRBJ1-2,.
CASGLTGRPSYEQYF,TGTGCCAGCGGGCTAACAGGGCGCCCTTCCTACGAGCAGTACTTC,TRBV27,.,TRBJ2-7,once
CASGGGANEKLFF,TGTGCCAGCGGGGGGGGTGCTAATGAAAAACTGTTTTTT,TRBV7-9,.,TRBJ1-4,.
CASSKGGGRSHNEQFF,TGTGCCAGCAGCAAAGGCGGGGGGCGCTCCCACAATGAGCAGTTCTTC,TRBV21-1,.,TRBJ2-1,.
CASSPSGSYEQYF,TGTGCCAGCAGTCCTAGCGGCTCCTACGAGCAGTACTTC,TRBV11-3,TRBD2,TRBJ2-7,.
CASSLSRAGGILVTEAFF,TGTGCCAGCAGTTTATCGAGGGCAGGGGGCATACTGGTTACTGAAGCTTTCTTT,TRBV27,TRBD1,TRBJ1-1,.
CASSQARGTDTQYF,TGTGCCAGCAGCCAAGCTAGGGGTACAGATACGCAGTATTTT,TRBV3-1/TRBV3-2,.,TRBJ2-3,.
CASSLPQENTEAFF,TGTGCCAGCAGCTTACCACAGGAGAACACTGAAGCTTTCTTT,TRBV7-9,.,TRBJ1-1,.
CASSKGTGRSGQPQHF,TGTGCCAGTAGTAAGGGGACAGGTAGATCCGGACAGCCCCAGCATTTT,TRBV19,TRBD1,TRBJ1-5,.
CASSLATGTGDTEAFF,TGTGCCAGCAGCTTAGCGACCGGGACAGGGGACACTGAAGCTTTCTTT,TRBV7-9,TRBD1,TRBJ1-1,.
CASSFGQGAYGYTF,TGTGCCAGCAGCTTTGGACAGGGGGCTTATGGCTACACCTTC,TRBV9,TRBD1,TRBJ1-2,.
CASSTGQGLDTEAFF,TGTGCCAGCAGCACAGGACAGGGTTTGGACACTGAAGCTTTCTTT,TRBV5-5,TRBD1,TRBJ1-1,.
CASSPDGTGSGNTIYF,TGTGCCAGCTCACCAGACGGGACAGGCTCTGGAAACACCATATATTTT,TRBV18,TRBD1,TRBJ1-3,.
CASSFGGRGTGELFF,TGTGCCAGCAGCTTCGGGGGTCGGGGCACCGGGGAGCTGTTTTTT,TRBV11-1,.,TRBJ2-2,.
CASSPGTLYSNQPQHF,TGTGCCAGCAGTCCCGGGACATTATATAGCAATCAGCCCCAGCATTTT,TRBV27,.,TRBJ1-5,.
CSVLKERSSYNEQFF,TGCAGCGTCCTTAAGGAGAGGAGCTCCTACAATGAGCAGTTCTTC,TRBV29-1,.,TRBJ2-1,.
CASGQSKPQHF,TGTGCTAGTGGTCAAAGCAAGCCCCAGCATTTT,TRBV12-5,.,TRBJ1-5,once
CASSEGRANEKLFF,TGTGCCAGCAGCGAGGGGAGGGCTAATGAAAAACTGTTTTTT,TRBV21-1,.,TRBJ1-4,.
CASSESGRTATNEKLFF,TGCGCCAGCAGTGAGTCCGGCAGGACTGCAACTAATGAAAAACTGTTTTTT,TRBV10-1,.,TRBJ1-4,.
CASWTGRGELFF,TGTGCCAGCTGGACAGGGCGCGGGGAGCTGTTTTTT,TRBV14,TRBD1,TRBJ2-2,.
CATSAIGLPNEQFF,TGTGCCACCAGTGCCATCGGACTACCCAATGAGCAGTTCTTC,TRBV24-1,.,TRBJ2-1,.
CASVGQGVDEQFF,TGTGCTAGTGTCGGGCAGGGGGTCGATGAGCAGTTCTTC,TRBV12-5,TRBD1,TRBJ2-1,.